Listed below are T cell receptor beta chains from one sample, sequenced in a study of shared clonotypes between healthy human individuals. Only in-frame clones appear in the TCRdb table, and some are missing; sequencing was by immunoSEQ multiplex PCR. The sample contains around 1.1 million clones, approximately 75% of which appear only once. Input material: memory CD4+ T cells from PBMCs. The source of these receptors is a man aged 18 to 29 in good health. Some clones in this sample may be carry-over from other donors' samples. Each CDR3 is given with its conserved first and last residue. A D gene is named only where the DNA matches it firmly. Not every row has a clone size; where given, it reads once, few, many or a size class.

len | d_gene | abundance | j_gene | v_gene | CDR3aa | CDR3nt
14 | - | - | TRBJ2-3 | TRBV18 | CASSPPVRVDTQYF | TGTGCCAGCTCACCACCGGTACGCGTCGATACGCAGTATTTT
13 | TRBD1 | few | TRBJ1-2 | TRBV19 | CASARGPNYGYTF | TGTGCCAGTGCTAGGGGGCCTAACTATGGCTACACCTTC
14 | - | - | TRBJ2-7 | TRBV29-1 | CSVKVGRSSYEQYF | TGCAGCGTCAAAGTTGGCAGGAGCTCCTACGAGCAGTACTTC
13 | - | many | TRBJ2-7 | TRBV19 | CASTPRPPYEQYF | TGTGCCAGTACCCCGCGCCCACCCTACGAGCAGTACTTC
11 | - | - | TRBJ1-5 | TRBV28 | CASSSHQPQHF | TGTGCCAGCAGTTCCCATCAGCCCCAGCATTTT
13 | TRBD2 | once | TRBJ2-7 | TRBV10-2 | CASSVTSSSEQYF | TGCGCCAGCAGTGTGACTAGCTCCAGCGAGCAGTACTTC
12 | - | - | TRBJ1-2 | TRBV30 | CALPERKYGYTF | TGTGCCTTGCCAGAGAGAAAATATGGCTACACCTTC
15 | TRBD1 | - | TRBJ2-7 | TRBV5-1 | CASSFTGTGLEEQYF | TGCGCCAGCAGCTTTACCGGGACAGGTCTGGAAGAGCAGTACTTC
15 | - | - | TRBJ1-4 | TRBV18 | CASSLTPVSDEKLFF | TGTGCCAGCTCACTTACCCCGGTGTCGGATGAAAAACTGTTTTTT
14 | - | - | TRBJ1-1 | TRBV28 | CASSLPPGREDAFF | TGTGCCAGCAGTTTACCACCGGGACGCGAGGACGCTTTCTTT
15 | TRBD2 | - | TRBJ2-1 | TRBV28 | CTTSGSYIRQGEQFF | TGTACGACTAGCGGGAGTTACATTCGACAGGGTGAGCAGTTCTTC
12 | - | few | TRBJ1-2 | TRBV28 | CASSSNTGGYTF | TGTGCCAGCAGTTCCAATACGGGTGGCTACACCTTC
16 | TRBD2 | once | TRBJ2-2 | TRBV7-9 | CASSLHSGRGAGELFF | TGTGCCAGCAGCTTACACAGCGGGAGAGGCGCCGGGGAGCTGTTTTTT
15 | TRBD2 | - | TRBJ2-1 | TRBV2 | CASSGSGRYSNEQFF | TGTGCCAGCAGCGGTAGCGGGAGATACAGCAATGAGCAGTTCTTC
15 | - | - | TRBJ1-3 | TRBV6-5 | CASSYSLRSGNTIYF | TGTGCCAGCAGTTACTCGCTTCGCTCTGGAAACACCATATATTTT
14 | - | - | TRBJ2-5 | TRBV2 | CASSLTRVTETQYF | TGTGCCAGCAGTCTAACCAGGGTAACGGAGACCCAGTACTTC
13 | - | - | TRBJ1-5 | TRBV10-3 | CATTDNSNQPQHF | TGTGCCACTACAGATAATAGCAATCAGCCCCAGCATTTT
15 | - | - | TRBJ2-7 | TRBV7-2 | CASSLGGGNNYEQYF | TGTGCCAGCAGCTTAGGAGGCGGGAACAACTACGAGCAGTACTTC
15 | - | - | TRBJ1-2 | TRBV5-1 | CASSFVGSNNYGYTF | TGCGCCAGCAGCTTCGTGGGCTCCAATAACTATGGCTACACCTTC
11 | - | - | TRBJ1-2 | TRBV20-1 | CSASSSYGYTF | TGCAGTGCTAGTTCCAGCTATGGCTACACCTTC
12 | TRBD2 | - | TRBJ2-5 | TRBV2 | CASSGEGETQYF | TGTGCCAGCAGTGGGGAGGGAGAGACCCAGTACTTC
15 | - | - | TRBJ2-3 | TRBV6-5 | CASSLRGGVADTQYF | TGTGCCAGCAGCCTACGGGGCGGGGTGGCAGATACGCAGTATTTT
13 | - | - | TRBJ1-5 | TRBV6-5 | CASSGRPNQPQHF | TGTGCCAGCAGTGGACGGCCAAATCAGCCCCAGCATTTT
12 | - | once | TRBJ1-2 | TRBV9 | CASSVAGRGYTF | TGTGCCAGCAGCGTAGCGGGTCGTGGCTACACCTTC
15 | TRBD2 | - | TRBJ2-1 | TRBV28 | CASSLPGTSGIEQFF | TGTGCCAGCAGTCTCCCCGGGACTAGCGGTATTGAGCAGTTCTTC
16 | TRBD1 | - | TRBJ1-2 | TRBV2 | CASSAQAGGINYGYTF | TGTGCCAGCAGTGCCCAGGCAGGGGGCATTAACTATGGCTACACCTTC
14 | TRBD2 | - | TRBJ2-7 | TRBV11-2 | CASSPAGGDYEQYF | TGTGCCAGCAGCCCGGCCGGGGGGGACTACGAGCAGTACTTC
15 | - | - | TRBJ2-5 | TRBV18 | CASSPGTRSAETQYF | TGTGCCAGCTCACCAGGGACTCGCTCGGCGGAGACCCAGTACTTC
14 | TRBD1 | - | TRBJ1-1 | TRBV29-1 | CSGQGAGMNTEAFF | TGCAGTGGACAGGGGGCCGGGATGAACACTGAAGCTTTCTTT
14 | - | - | TRBJ1-3 | TRBV6-5 | CASSPGDAADTIYF | TGTGCCAGCAGTCCGGGTGACGCGGCGGACACCATATATTTT
15 | - | - | TRBJ2-2 | TRBV11-2 | CASSLDGRLAGELFF | TGTGCCAGCAGCTTAGATGGTAGACTAGCCGGGGAGCTGTTTTTT
15 | TRBD1 | few | TRBJ2-3 | TRBV7-3 | CASSPGQQVTDTQYF | TGTGCCAGCAGCCCGGGACAGCAAGTCACAGATACGCAGTATTTT
15 | - | many | TRBJ2-1 | TRBV5-4 | CASSSPGSSYNEQFF | TGTGCCAGCAGCTCCCCGGGGAGCTCCTACAATGAGCAGTTCTTC
14 | TRBD1 | once | TRBJ2-2 | TRBV5-1 | CASSSGTGVGELFF | TGCGCCAGCAGCTCCGGGACAGGGGTCGGGGAGCTGTTTTTT
13 | - | - | TRBJ2-1 | TRBV4-1 | CASSVGKYNEQFF | TGCGCCAGCAGCGTGGGGAAGTACAATGAGCAGTTCTTC
16 | - | - | TRBJ2-3 | TRBV7-2 | CASSLLSGDGPDTQYF | TGTGCCAGCAGCTTACTTTCAGGGGATGGGCCAGATACGCAGTATTTT
11 | - | - | TRBJ2-1 | TRBV6-1 | CASIGDNEQFF | TGTGCCAGCATCGGGGACAATGAGCAGTTCTTC
13 | - | - | TRBJ2-7 | TRBV27 | CASRDFNSYEQYF | TGTGCCAGCCGGGACTTCAACTCCTACGAGCAGTACTTC
13 | - | - | TRBJ2-7 | TRBV5-1 | CASSSGTAYEQYF | TGCGCCAGCAGCTCCGGTACAGCCTACGAGCAGTACTTC
16 | TRBD2 | - | TRBJ2-5 | TRBV7-8 | CASSLVSAGAPETQYF | TGTGCCAGCAGCTTAGTGTCGGCGGGAGCTCCAGAGACCCAGTACTTC
15 | TRBD2 | - | TRBJ2-3 | TRBV5-1 | CASSSLAGGADTQYF | TGCGCCAGCAGCTCTCTAGCGGGAGGTGCAGATACGCAGTATTTT
15 | - | once | TRBJ2-7 | TRBV9 | CASSVEALGPYEQYF | TGTGCCAGCAGCGTAGAGGCCCTCGGTCCCTACGAGCAGTACTTC
16 | TRBD2 | few | TRBJ2-2 | TRBV5-4 | CASSLPAGGGTGELFF | TGTGCCAGCAGCTTACCAGCGGGAGGAGGTACCGGGGAGCTGTTTTTT
15 | - | - | TRBJ1-1 | TRBV5-1 | CASSTSTRGNTEAFF | TGCGCCAGCTCCACATCCACAAGGGGTAACACTGAAGCTTTCTTT
16 | TRBD1 | once | TRBJ1-5 | TRBV6-6 | CASSHETGQIGQPQHF | TGTGCCAGCAGTCACGAAACGGGACAGATAGGCCAGCCCCAGCATTTT
14 | - | - | TRBJ2-5 | TRBV19 | CASKQSGGRETQYF | TGTGCCAGTAAACAGAGTGGGGGTCGTGAGACCCAGTACTTC
16 | TRBD1 | - | TRBJ2-1 | TRBV7-9 | CASSSLPGQGDNEQFF | TGTGCCAGCAGCTCCCTCCCGGGACAGGGGGACAATGAGCAGTTCTTC
13 | - | - | TRBJ1-2 | TRBV28 | CASSSPGPGGYTF | TGTGCCAGCAGTAGCCCCGGGCCTGGAGGCTACACCTTC
12 | - | - | TRBJ1-2 | TRBV5-4 | CASNVWGGGYTF | TGTGCCAGCAACGTATGGGGCGGCGGCTACACCTTC
13 | - | - | TRBJ2-7 | TRBV7-6 | CASSTLELSEQYF | TGTGCCAGCAGCACCCTAGAGCTGTCGGAGCAGTACTTC
16 | TRBD1 | - | TRBJ1-4 | TRBV5-1 | CASRPGQGVGTEKLFF | TGCGCCAGCAGACCGGGACAGGGGGTAGGGACTGAAAAACTGTTTTTT